The 26 T cell receptor beta chains below come from one sample, sequenced in a study of T cell responses to AZD1222 COVID-19 vaccine. Repertoires were generated with immunoSEQ multiplex PCR, while TCRdb's copy carries only in-frame clones and drops some. The sample has 100,000 to 150,000 clones; roughly 92% are singletons. The specimen comprised peripheral blood, sampled 28 days after the second AZD1222 dose. The source is an adult who received the AZD1222 COVID-19 vaccine.

This chain uses TRBV4-3 with TRBJ1-3; D is unresolved. Trimming took off 0 bases at V and 0 bases at J, with 12 bases between the two ends. Per germline, CDR1 LGHNA and CDR2 YSLEER. The CDR3 runs to 17 residues. The CDR3 bases are TGCGCCAGCAGCCAAGAAAATGTACCCAGCTCTGGAAACACCATATATTTT. Protein sequence: CASSQENVPSSGNTIYF.

The chain has TRBV9 and TRBJ2-1; no clear D gene. The CDR3 sequence is 15 residues long. Trimming removed 0 bases from V and 0 bases from J, with 7 bases in between. Germline V gene sequence: CDR1 SGDLS, CDR2 YYNGEE. The CDR3 is CASSVGPVSYNEQFF. The CDR3 nucleotides are TGTGCCAGCAGCGTAGGTCCGGTCTCCTACAATGAGCAGTTCTTC.

The V gene is TRBV7-2, the J gene TRBJ2-1; D is possibly TRBD2 (5 bases). This CDR3 has 14 residues. Germline CDR1 SGHTA, CDR2 FQGNSA. V shed 0 bases and J shed 8 bases, with 11 bases lying between them. Here the CDR3 reads CASSLAGVFDEQFF. DNA of the CDR3: TGTGCCAGCAGCTTAGCGGGAGTGTTCGATGAGCAGTTCTTC.

This chain links TRBV5-1 with TRBJ2-3, with TRBD1 as a possible D gene (6 bases). The CDR3 is 12 residues long. Germline values: CDR1 SGHRS, CDR2 YFSETQ. V was shortened by 4 bases and J by 8 bases, with 11 bases between the two germline ends. This CDR3 reads CASSPQGSTQYF. The CDR3 DNA reads as TGCGCCAGCAGCCCTCAGGGGTCTACGCAGTATTTT. The variable domain in full, with the rest retrieved from reference TRBV5-1 and TRBJ2-3, is KAGVTQTPRYLIKTRGQQVTLSCSPISGHRSVSWYQQTPGQGLQFLFEYFSETQRNKGNFPGRFSGRQFSNSRSEMNVSTLELGDSALYLCASSPQGSTQYFGPGTRLTVL.

The V and J genes are TRBV5-6 and TRBJ1-5; D unresolved. The V gene lost 1 base and the J gene lost 6 bases, with 11 bases spanning the gap. The CDR3 loop spans 14 amino acids. Germline loops: CDR1 SGHDT, CDR2 YYEEEE. The chain's CDR3 is CASSLSGRPQPQHF. The CDR3 bases are TGTGCCAGCAGCTTGTCAGGACGTCCTCAGCCCCAGCATTTT.

This rearrangement joins TRBV11-3 to TRBJ2-5; 7 positions match TRBD1. The CDR3 covers 15 residues. The V and J ends lost 5 bases and 4 bases, in that order; junction bases with no gene match: 10. CDR1 is SGHNT, CDR2 YENEEA, per germline. The CDR3 protein is CASSGGQAGLETQYF. The CDR3 DNA reads TGTGCCAGCAGCGGAGGACAGGCAGGATTAGAGACCCAGTACTTC.

J is TRBJ1-5 and V is TRBV3-1 (or the pseudogene TRBV3-2); D remains unclear. Per the germline V gene, CDR1 is LGHDT and CDR2 is YNNKEL (reference sequence). Trimming removed 0 bases from V and 6 bases from J, with 9 bases in between. The CDR3 is 14 amino acids. CDR3 bases: TGTGCCAGCAGCCAAGATTTGACTGGTCAGCCCCAGCATTTT. Encoded protein: CASSQDLTGQPQHF.

V and J are TRBV10-3 and TRBJ2-7; TRBD1 aligns across 8 bases. The ends lost 4 bases at V and 1 base at J; junction bases unmatched: 6. This CDR3 comprises 15 residues. The germline V gene has CDR1 ENHRY and CDR2 SYGVKD. CDR3 sequence (DNA): TGTGCCATCAGTGGTGGGACAGGATTTTCCTACGAGCAGTACTTC. It translates to CAISGGTGFSYEQYF.

This rearrangement joins TRBV30 to TRBJ2-2; D is unclear. This CDR3 has 12 residues. Germline lookup yields CDR1 GTSNPN and CDR2 SVGIG (reference sequence). V was cut by 5 bases and J by 1 base, with 5 bases left in between. The CDR3 here is CAWPGNTGELFF. CDR3 bases: TGTGCCTGGCCAGGGAACACCGGGGAGCTGTTTTTT.

In its sample, this clone was seen once. V gene TRBV11-3 combines with J gene TRBJ1-3, with D unclear. Germline V gene data show CDR1 as SGHNT and CDR2 as YENEEA. The V gene lost 0 bases and the J gene lost 0 bases, with 9 bases spanning the gap. CDR3 length equals 16 residues. The CDR3: CASSLERGASGNTIYF. The CDR3 DNA sequence: TGTGCCAGCAGCTTAGAGCGGGGTGCCTCTGGAAACACCATATATTTT.

The chain employs TRBV19 and TRBJ1-3; D unresolved. V shed 6 bases and J shed 1 base, with 13 bases lying between them. CDR3 size: 15 residues. Germline CDR1 and CDR2: LNHDA and SQIVND (reference sequence). The CDR3 is CASSISDFSGNTIYF. CDR3 sequence (DNA): TGTGCCAGTAGCATTTCGGACTTTTCTGGAAACACCATATATTTT.

The chain employs TRBV4-1 and TRBJ1-4, with D tentatively TRBD1 (5 bases). The germline V gene has CDR1 MGHRA and CDR2 YSYEKL. CDR3 length: 16 residues. V was pared by 1 base and J by 5 bases, with 14 bases between. The CDR3 nucleotides are TGCGCCAGCAGCCAAGGGTTGGGACTGGGGAATGAAAAACTGTTTTTT. It specifies CASSQGLGLGNEKLFF.

The gene calls are TRBV29-1 and TRBJ2-1, with 9 bases that match TRBD2. J gave up 9 bases and V 6 bases, and 15 bases lay outside the gene matches. The CDR3 has 15 residues. CDR1 SQVTM and CDR2 ANQGSEA come from the germline V gene. CDR3 in amino acids: CSVARLAETLGEQFF. The CDR3, as DNA: TGCAGCGTCGCCAGACTAGCGGAGACACTAGGTGAGCAGTTCTTC.

The chain is built from TRBV7-2 and TRBJ1-2; 7 nucleotides line up with TRBD1. V dropped 5 bases and J dropped 8; count of bases not matched to a gene: 11. The CDR3 is made up of 14 amino acids. The germline CDR1 and CDR2 sequences are SGHTA and FQGNSA. CDR3 region: CASSTGTAIGGYTF. In DNA, the CDR3 is TGTGCCAGCAGCACTGGGACAGCGATTGGGGGCTACACCTTC.

This chain connects TRBV24-1 to TRBJ2-7; 10 positions match TRBD1. CDR3 size: 14 residues. The germline gives CDR1 KGHDR, CDR2 SFDVKD. V lost 5 bases, J lost 3 bases, and 3 bases stayed unmatched. In DNA, the CDR3 is TGTGCCACCAGTGCTGGACAGGGGGTCTACGAGCAGTACTTC. Amino acids: CATSAGQGVYEQYF.

The genes are TRBV19 and TRBJ1-5, with D possibly being TRBD1 (5 bases). Between the trimmed V and J ends, which lost 3 bases and 1 base, there was a span of 7 bases. This CDR3 has 14 residues. CDR1 and CDR2 from the germline V gene are LNHDA and SQIVND (reference sequence). The CDR3, as DNA: TGTGCCAGTAGTATTGGGGCAAGCAATCAGCCCCAGCATTTT. Encoded protein: CASSIGASNQPQHF.

V gene TRBV6-4 combines with J gene TRBJ2-1, with 10 bases fitting TRBD2. Trimming at V came to 6 bases and at J to 4 bases, leaving 6 bases not matched to a gene. The CDR3 contains 15 residues. Germline V lookup: CDR1 MRHNA, CDR2 SNTAGT. CDR3 sequence reads: CASSPGTSDYNEQFF. The CDR3 DNA follows: TGTGCCAGCAGCCCCGGGACTAGCGATTACAATGAGCAGTTCTTC.

The V gene is TRBV20-1, the J gene TRBJ2-1; possibly TRBD2 for D (5 bases). The CDR3 consists of 11 residues. Germline V lookup: CDR1 DFQATT, CDR2 SNEGSKA (reference sequence). Trimming removed 6 bases at V and 14 bases at J, with 17 bases between. CDR3 sequence reads: CSASNTRAKFF. The CDR3 nucleotides are TGCAGTGCCAGCAACACTAGAGCCAAGTTCTTC.

The chain has TRBV6-4 and TRBJ2-3; D not certain. Trimming left V 7 bases short and J 0 bases short, with 8 bases between. The CDR3 has 13 residues. In germline, CDR1 is MRHNA, CDR2 SNTAGT. The CDR3 here is CASKGVSTDTQYF. CDR3 DNA sequence: TGTGCCAGCAAGGGTGTAAGCACAGATACGCAGTATTTT.

The rearrangement joins TRBV7-9 to TRBJ1-2; 7 bases agree with TRBD1. Trimming took 4 bases from V and 5 from J; bases not matched to a gene: 4. Germline-derived CDR1 and CDR2 are SEHNR and FQNEAQ (reference sequence). The CDR3 extends over 13 amino acids. DNA for the CDR3: TGTGCCAGCAGCTCGACAGGGTGGTATGGCTACACCTTC. Encoded protein: CASSSTGWYGYTF.

The V and J genes are TRBV5-1 and TRBJ1-6; the match to TRBD1 covers 8 bases. The CDR3 consists of 15 residues. V was pared by 0 bases and J by 8 bases, with 4 bases of the junction left unmatched. Germline V CDR1 and CDR2: SGHRS, YFSETQ. The CDR3, as DNA: TGCGCCAGCAGCTTGGCAGGGGGCATGGATTCACCCCTCCACTTT. Its translation: CASSLAGGMDSPLHF.

This chain uses TRBV6-6 with TRBJ1-1; 7 bases align to TRBD1. The CDR3 loop spans 16 amino acids. The V segment lost 6 bases and the J segment 6 bases; nucleotides outside the gene matches: 16. Germline CDR1 MNHNY, CDR2 SVGAGI (reference sequence). CDR3 loop: CASSALNRGINAEAFF. The CDR3 nucleotides are TGTGCCAGCAGCGCTCTTAACAGGGGAATTAACGCTGAAGCTTTCTTT.

This clone has just a few counts. V and J are TRBV7-2 and TRBJ1-2; D is uncertain. The germline CDR1 and CDR2 sequences are SGHTA and FQGNSA. The CDR3 extends over 13 amino acids. V gave up 2 bases and J gave up 2 bases, with 6 bases separating them. CDR3 region: CASSLNGNYGYTF. The CDR3 DNA reads as TGTGCCAGCAGCTTAAACGGCAACTATGGCTACACCTTC.

The chain is built from TRBV5-1 and TRBJ1-5; D remains ambiguous. Germline V lookup: CDR1 SGHRS, CDR2 YFSETQ. The CDR3 has 13 residues. V lost 5 bases and J 4 bases, leaving 10 bases between the germline ends. The CDR3 spells CASRGSQNQPQHF. In DNA, the CDR3 is TGCGCCAGCAGAGGGTCGCAAAATCAGCCCCAGCATTTT.

The V call is TRBV7-2, the J call TRBJ2-7, with TRBD1 matching 10 bases. The CDR3 length is 14 residues. The germline gives CDR1 SGHTA, CDR2 FQGNSA. V was clipped by 6 bases and J by 5 bases; unmatched bases: 7. CDR3 in amino acids: CASRDPGQGHEQYF. The CDR3 coding sequence is TGTGCCAGCAGGGATCCGGGACAGGGGCACGAGCAGTACTTC.

The V call is TRBV4-3, the J call TRBJ2-7; 9 bases fit TRBD2. J gave up 2 bases and V 3 bases, and 11 bases lay outside the gene matches. CDR3 length equals 17 residues. In germline, CDR1 is LGHNA, CDR2 YSLEER. DNA for the CDR3: TGCGCCAGCAGCCAGGCAATAGCGGGGGAAATTACCTACGAGCAGTACTTC. Protein sequence: CASSQAIAGEITYEQYF.